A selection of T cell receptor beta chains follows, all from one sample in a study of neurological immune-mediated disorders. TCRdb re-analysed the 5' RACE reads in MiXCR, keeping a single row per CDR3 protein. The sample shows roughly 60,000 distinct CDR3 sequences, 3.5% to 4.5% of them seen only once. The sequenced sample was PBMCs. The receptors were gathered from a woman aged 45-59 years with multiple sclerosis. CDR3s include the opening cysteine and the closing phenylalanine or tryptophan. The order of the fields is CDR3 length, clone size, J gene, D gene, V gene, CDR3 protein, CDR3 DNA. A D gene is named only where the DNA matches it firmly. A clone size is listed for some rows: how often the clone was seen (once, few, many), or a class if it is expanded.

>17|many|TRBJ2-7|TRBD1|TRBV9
CASSNSDRGGSSYEQYF
TGTGCCAGCAGCAACAGTGACAGAGGGGGCAGCTCCTACGAGCAGTACTTC
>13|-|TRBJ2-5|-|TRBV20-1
CSARGPNQETQYF
TGCAGTGCTAGGGGCCCTAACCAAGAGACCCAGTACTTC
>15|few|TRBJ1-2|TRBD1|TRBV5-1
CASSPGTGEGIGYTF
TGCGCCAGCAGCCCTGGGACAGGGGAGGGTATTGGCTACACCTTC
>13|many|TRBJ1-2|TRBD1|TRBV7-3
CASSSGQGYGYTF
TGTGCCAGCAGCTCCGGACAGGGGTATGGCTACACCTTC
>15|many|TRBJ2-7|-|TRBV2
CASSDPWGPSYEQYF
TGTGCCAGCAGTGACCCGTGGGGGCCCTCCTACGAGCAGTACTTC
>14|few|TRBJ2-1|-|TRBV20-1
CSALDLSARNEQFF
TGCAGTGCCCTAGATTTGTCAGCGAGGAATGAGCAGTTCTTC
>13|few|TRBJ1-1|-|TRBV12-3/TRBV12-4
CASNPGTRTEAFF
TGTGCCAGCAACCCGGGGACAAGGACTGAAGCTTTCTTT
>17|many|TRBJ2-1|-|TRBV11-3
CASSASPTGASYNEQFF
TGTGCCAGCAGCGCCTCCCCGACAGGTGCCTCCTACAATGAGCAGTTCTTC
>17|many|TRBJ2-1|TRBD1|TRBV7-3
CASSLSGRGRLRNEQFF
TGTGCCAGCAGCTTGTCCGGCAGGGGGCGTCTTAGGAATGAGCAGTTCTTC
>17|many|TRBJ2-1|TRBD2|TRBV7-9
CASSLPLGAGEGNEQFF
TGTGCCAGCAGCCTCCCCCTGGGAGCGGGAGAAGGAAATGAGCAGTTCTTC
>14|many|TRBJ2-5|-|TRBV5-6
CASSFRGAGETQYF
TGTGCCAGCAGCTTTAGGGGGGCGGGGGAGACCCAGTACTTC
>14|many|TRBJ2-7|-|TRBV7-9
CASSHRVSPYEQYF
TGTGCCAGCAGCCACAGGGTGTCGCCTTACGAGCAGTACTTC
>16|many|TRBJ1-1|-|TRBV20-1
CSARKPGTSEWTEAFF
TGCAGTGCTAGAAAACCCGGGACATCGGAATGGACTGAAGCTTTCTTT
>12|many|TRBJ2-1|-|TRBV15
CATSRDEGSQFF
TGTGCCACCAGCAGAGATGAGGGGTCCCAGTTCTTC
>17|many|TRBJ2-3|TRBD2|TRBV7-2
CASSLGTSGSVTDTQYF
TGTGCCAGCAGCTTAGGGACTAGCGGGAGTGTTACAGATACGCAGTATTTT
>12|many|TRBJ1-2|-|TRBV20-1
CSAKETNYGYTF
TGCAGTGCTAAAGAAACTAACTATGGCTACACCTTC
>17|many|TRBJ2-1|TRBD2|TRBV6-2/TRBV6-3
CASSPNLLAGESNEQFF
TGTGCCAGCAGTCCCAACCTACTAGCGGGAGAAAGCAATGAGCAGTTCTTC
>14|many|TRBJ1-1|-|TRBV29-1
CSASMAAAATEAFF
TGCAGCGCCTCAATGGCTGCGGCGGCCACTGAAGCTTTCTTT
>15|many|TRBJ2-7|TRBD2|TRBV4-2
CASSQTRAGTYEQYF
TGTGCCAGCAGCCAAACCCGAGCGGGAACCTACGAGCAGTACTTC
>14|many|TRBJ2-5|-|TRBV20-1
CSVVLRDGQETQYF
TGCAGTGTCGTCTTGCGGGACGGACAAGAGACCCAGTACTTC
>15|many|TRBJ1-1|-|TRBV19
CASSIVGRASTEAFF
TGTGCCAGTAGTATTGTCGGACGGGCGAGTACTGAAGCTTTCTTT
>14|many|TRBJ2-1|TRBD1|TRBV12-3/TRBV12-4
CASRADRAHNEQFF
TGTGCCAGCAGGGCGGACAGGGCCCACAATGAGCAGTTCTTC